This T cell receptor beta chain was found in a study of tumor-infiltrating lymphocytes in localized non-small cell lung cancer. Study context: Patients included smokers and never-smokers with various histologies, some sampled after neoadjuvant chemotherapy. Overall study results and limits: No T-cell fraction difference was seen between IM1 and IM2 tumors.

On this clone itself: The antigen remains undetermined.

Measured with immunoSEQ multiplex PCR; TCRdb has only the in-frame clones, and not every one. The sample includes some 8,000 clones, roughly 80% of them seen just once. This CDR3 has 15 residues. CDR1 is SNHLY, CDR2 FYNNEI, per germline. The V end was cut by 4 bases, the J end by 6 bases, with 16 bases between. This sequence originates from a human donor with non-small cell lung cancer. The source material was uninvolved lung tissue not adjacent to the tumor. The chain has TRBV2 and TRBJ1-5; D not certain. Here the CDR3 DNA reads TGTGCCAGCAGTGCTTCAGCGGGGAGAGTTCAGCCCCAGCATTTT. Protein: CASSASAGRVQPQHF.